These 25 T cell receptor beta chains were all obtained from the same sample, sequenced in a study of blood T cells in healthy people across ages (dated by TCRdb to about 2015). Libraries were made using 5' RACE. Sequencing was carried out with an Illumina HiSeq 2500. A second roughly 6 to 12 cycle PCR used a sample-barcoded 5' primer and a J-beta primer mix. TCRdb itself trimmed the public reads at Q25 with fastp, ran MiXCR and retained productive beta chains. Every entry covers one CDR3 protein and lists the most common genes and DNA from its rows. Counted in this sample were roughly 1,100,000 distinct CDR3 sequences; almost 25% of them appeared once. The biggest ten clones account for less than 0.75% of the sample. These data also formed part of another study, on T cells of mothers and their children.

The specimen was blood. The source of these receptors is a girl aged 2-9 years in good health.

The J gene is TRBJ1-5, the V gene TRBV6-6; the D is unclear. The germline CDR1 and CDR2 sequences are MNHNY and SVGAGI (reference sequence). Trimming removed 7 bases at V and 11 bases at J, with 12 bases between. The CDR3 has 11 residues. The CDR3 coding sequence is TGTGCCAGCACGTCAGATTCAGCCCAGCATTTT. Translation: CASTSDSAQHF.

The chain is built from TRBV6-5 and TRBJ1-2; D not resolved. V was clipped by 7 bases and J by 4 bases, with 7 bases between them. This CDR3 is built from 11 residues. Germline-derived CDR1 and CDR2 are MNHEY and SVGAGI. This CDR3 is CASKSSYGYTF. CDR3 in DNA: TGTGCCAGCAAATCCAGCTATGGCTACACCTTC.

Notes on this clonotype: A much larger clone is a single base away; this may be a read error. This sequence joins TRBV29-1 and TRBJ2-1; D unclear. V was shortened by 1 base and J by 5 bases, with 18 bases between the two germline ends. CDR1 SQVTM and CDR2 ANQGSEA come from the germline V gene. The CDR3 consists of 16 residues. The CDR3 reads CSVEVRPYQSHNEQFF. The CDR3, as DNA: TGCAGCGTTGAAGTCCGCCCATATCAAAGCCACAATGAGCAGTTCTTC.

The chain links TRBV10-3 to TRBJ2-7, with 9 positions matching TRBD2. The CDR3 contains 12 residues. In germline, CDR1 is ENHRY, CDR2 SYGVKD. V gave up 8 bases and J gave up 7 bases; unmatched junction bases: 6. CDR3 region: CAIASGDTEQYF. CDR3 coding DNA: TGTGCCATCGCTAGCGGGGATACAGAGCAGTACTTC.

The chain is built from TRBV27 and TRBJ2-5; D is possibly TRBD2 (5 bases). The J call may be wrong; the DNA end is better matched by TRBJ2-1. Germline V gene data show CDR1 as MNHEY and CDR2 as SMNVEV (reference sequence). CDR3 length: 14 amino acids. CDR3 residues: CASSLQLDLNEQFF. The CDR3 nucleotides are TGTGCCAGCAGTTTACAACTAGATCTGAATGAGCAGTTCTTC.

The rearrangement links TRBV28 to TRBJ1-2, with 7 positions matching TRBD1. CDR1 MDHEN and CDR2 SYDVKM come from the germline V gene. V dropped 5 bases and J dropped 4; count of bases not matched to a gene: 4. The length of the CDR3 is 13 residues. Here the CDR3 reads CASSAQGSYGYTF. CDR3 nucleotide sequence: TGTGCCAGCAGTGCACAGGGGAGCTATGGCTACACCTTC.

The CDR3 sequence: CASGGAGGDNEQFF. CDR3 sequence (DNA): TGCGCCAGCGGAGGTGCGGGAGGGGACAATGAGCAGTTCTTC. V is TRBV5-1 and J is TRBJ2-1; 9 bases line up with TRBD2. The CDR3 runs 14 residues. With V trimmed by 7 bases and J by 5 bases, 7 bases remained unmatched. In germline, CDR1 is SGHRS, CDR2 YFSETQ.

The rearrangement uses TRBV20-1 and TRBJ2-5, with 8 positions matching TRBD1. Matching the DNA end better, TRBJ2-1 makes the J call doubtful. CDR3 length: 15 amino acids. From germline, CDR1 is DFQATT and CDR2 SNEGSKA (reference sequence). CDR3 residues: CSARGGQVYVNEQFF. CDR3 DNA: TGCAGTGCTAGGGGGGGACAGGTTTACGTGAATGAGCAGTTCTTC.

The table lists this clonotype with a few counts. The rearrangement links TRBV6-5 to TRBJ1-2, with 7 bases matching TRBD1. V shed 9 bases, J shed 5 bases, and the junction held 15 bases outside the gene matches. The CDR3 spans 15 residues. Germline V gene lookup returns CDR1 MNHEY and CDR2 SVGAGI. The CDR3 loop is CASSPTGRSQYGYTF. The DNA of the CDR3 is TGTGCCAGTAGCCCGACAGGGCGGTCTCAATATGGCTACACCTTC.

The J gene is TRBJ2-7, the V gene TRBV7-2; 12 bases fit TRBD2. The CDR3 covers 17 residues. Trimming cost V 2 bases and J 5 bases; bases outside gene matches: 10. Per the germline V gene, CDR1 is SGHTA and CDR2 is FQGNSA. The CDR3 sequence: CASSLSSGGAGVNEQYF. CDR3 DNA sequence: TGTGCCAGCAGCTTATCTAGCGGGGGGGCCGGGGTGAACGAGCAGTACTTC.

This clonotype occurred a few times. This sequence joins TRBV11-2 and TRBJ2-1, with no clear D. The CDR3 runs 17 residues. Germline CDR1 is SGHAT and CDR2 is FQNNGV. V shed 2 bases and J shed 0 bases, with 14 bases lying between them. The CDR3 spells CASSLNSGPGSYNEQFF. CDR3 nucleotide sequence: TGTGCCAGCAGCTTAAATTCCGGCCCAGGCTCCTACAATGAGCAGTTCTTC. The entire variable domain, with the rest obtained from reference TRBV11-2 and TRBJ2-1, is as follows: EAGVAQSPRYKIIEKRQSVAFWCNPISGHATLYWYQQILGQGPKLLIQFQNNGVVDDSQLPKDRFSAERLKGVDSTLKIQPAKLEDSAVYLCASSLNSGPGSYNEQFFGPGTRLTVL.

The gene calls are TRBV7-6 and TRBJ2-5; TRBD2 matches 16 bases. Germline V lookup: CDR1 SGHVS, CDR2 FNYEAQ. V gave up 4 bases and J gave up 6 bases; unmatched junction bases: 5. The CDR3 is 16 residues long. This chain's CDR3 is CASSSGTSGGAQTQYF. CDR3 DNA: TGTGCCAGCAGCTCCGGGACTAGCGGGGGGGCCCAGACCCAGTACTTC.

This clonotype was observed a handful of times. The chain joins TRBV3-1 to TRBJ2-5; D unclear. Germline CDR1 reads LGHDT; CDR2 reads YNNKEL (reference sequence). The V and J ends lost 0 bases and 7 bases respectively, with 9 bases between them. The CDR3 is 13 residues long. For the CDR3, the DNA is TGTGCCAGCAGCCAAGAGTTAGAAGGGACCCAGTACTTC. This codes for CASSQELEGTQYF.

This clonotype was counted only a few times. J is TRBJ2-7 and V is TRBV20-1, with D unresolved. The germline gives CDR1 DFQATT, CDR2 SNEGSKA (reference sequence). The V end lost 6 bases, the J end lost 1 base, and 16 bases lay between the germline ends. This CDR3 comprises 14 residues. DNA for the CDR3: TGCAGTGCCTTATCTCCGGAAAGTTCCTACGAGCAGTACTTC. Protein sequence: CSALSPESSYEQYF.

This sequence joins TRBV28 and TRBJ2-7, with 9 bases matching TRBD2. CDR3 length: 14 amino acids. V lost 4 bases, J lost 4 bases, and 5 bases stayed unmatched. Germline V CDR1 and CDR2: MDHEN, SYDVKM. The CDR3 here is CASSYLAGVYEQYF. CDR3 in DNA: TGTGCCAGCAGTTATTTAGCGGGAGTGTACGAGCAGTACTTC.

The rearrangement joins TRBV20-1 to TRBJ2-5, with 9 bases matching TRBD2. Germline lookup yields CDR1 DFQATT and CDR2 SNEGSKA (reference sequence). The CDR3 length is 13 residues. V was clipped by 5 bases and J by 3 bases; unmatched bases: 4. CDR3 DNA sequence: TGCAGTGCTGGCTCTAGCGGGGAAGAGACCCAGTACTTC. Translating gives CSAGSSGEETQYF.

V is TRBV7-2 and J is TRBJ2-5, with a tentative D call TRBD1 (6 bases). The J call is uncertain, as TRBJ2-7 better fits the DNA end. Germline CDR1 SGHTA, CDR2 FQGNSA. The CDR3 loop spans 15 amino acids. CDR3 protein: CASSFNRELAYEQYF. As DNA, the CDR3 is TGTGCCAGCAGCTTCAACAGGGAGTTGGCCTACGAGCAGTACTTC.

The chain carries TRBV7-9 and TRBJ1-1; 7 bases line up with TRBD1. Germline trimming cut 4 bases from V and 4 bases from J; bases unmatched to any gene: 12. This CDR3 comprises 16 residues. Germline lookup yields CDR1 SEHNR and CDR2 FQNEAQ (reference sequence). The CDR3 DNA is TGTGCCAGCAGCTCAGGACAGGTTGGGGATACCACTGAAGCTTTCTTT. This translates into CASSSGQVGDTTEAFF.

The CDR3 bases are TGTGCCAGCAGAAATCAGCGATACCCCTACAATGAGCAGTTCTTC. Protein sequence: CASRNQRYPYNEQFF. This chain connects TRBV28 to TRBJ2-1; unclear D gene. V was pared by 6 bases and J by 2 bases, with 14 bases between. Looked up from germline, CDR1 is MDHEN and CDR2 is SYDVKM. The CDR3 has 15 residues.

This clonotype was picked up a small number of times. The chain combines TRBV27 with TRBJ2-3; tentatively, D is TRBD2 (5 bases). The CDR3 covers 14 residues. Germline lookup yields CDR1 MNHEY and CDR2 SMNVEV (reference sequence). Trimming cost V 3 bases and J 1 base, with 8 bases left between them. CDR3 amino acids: CASSLRAGTDTQYF. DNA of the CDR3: TGTGCCAGCAGTTTGAGGGCCGGCACAGATACGCAGTATTTT.

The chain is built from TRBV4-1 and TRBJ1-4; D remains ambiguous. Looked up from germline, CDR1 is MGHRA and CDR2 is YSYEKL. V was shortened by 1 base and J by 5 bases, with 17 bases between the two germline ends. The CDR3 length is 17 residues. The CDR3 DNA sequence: TGCGCCAGCAGCCAAGCCTCCGACGGGAGGGAAAATGAAAAACTGTTTTTT. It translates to CASSQASDGRENEKLFF.

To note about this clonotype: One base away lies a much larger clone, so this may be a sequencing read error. The CDR3 loop is CASNRDFQETQYF. The DNA for the CDR3 is TGTGCCAGCAACCGGGACTTCCAAGAGACCCAGTACTTC. J is TRBJ2-5 and V is TRBV28; possible D gene TRBD2, 6 bases. With 7 bases removed from V and 1 base from J, the gap between germline ends came to 10 bases. CDR1 and CDR2 (germline): MDHEN, SYDVKM. This CDR3 has 13 residues.

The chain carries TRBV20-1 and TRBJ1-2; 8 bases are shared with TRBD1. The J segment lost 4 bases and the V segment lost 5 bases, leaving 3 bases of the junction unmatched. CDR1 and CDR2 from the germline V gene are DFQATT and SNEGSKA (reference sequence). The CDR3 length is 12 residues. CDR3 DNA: TGCAGTGCTCCCGGGACAGGCTATGGCTACACCTTC. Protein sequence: CSAPGTGYGYTF.

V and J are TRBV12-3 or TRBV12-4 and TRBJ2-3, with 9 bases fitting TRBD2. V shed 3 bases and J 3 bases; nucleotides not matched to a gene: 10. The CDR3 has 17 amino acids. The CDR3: CASSFPHGTSLTDTQYF. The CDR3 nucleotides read TGTGCCAGCAGTTTCCCTCACGGGACTAGCTTGACAGATACGCAGTATTTT.

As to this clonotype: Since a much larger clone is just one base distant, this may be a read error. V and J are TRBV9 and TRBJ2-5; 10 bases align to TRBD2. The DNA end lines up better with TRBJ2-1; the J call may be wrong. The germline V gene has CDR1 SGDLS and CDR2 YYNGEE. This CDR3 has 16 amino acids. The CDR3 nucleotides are TGTGCCAGCAGCGTAGTGTGGACTAGCGGTTACAATAAGCAGTTCTTC. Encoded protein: CASSVVWTSGYNKQFF.